Below, 23 T cell receptor beta chains from the same sample are listed, as sequenced in a study of Ad26.COV2.S vaccination and SARS-CoV-2 variants. Specified treatment: some 19 received Ad26.COV2.S at low or high dose, single or two shots; about five received placebo; per-sample allocation not given. Collection of the samples took place on day 63 after the first injection of vaccine or placebo. Measured with immunoSEQ multiplex PCR; TCRdb has only the in-frame clones, and not every one. The data contain roughly 680,000 clones, more than 80% of them singletons. Sample: peripheral blood, taken in a trial of Ad26.COV2.S vaccine versus placebo. The receptors were gathered from a person aged 18 to 59 who received the Ad26.COV2.S COVID-19 vaccine or a placebo.

The chain recombines TRBV18 with TRBJ2-1, with 9 bases lining up with TRBD1. The J segment lost 1 base and the V segment lost 3 bases, leaving 4 bases of the junction unmatched. The CDR3 is 16 amino acids. The germline CDR1 and CDR2 sequences are KGHSH and LQKENI. The CDR3 protein is CASSPRTGASYNEQFF. The CDR3 nucleotides are TGTGCCAGCTCACCTCGGACAGGGGCGTCCTACAATGAGCAGTTCTTC. The variable domain in full, completed from reference TRBV18 and TRBJ2-1, reads NAGVMQNPRHLVRRRGQEARLRCSPMKGHSHVYWYRQLPEEGLKFMVYLQKENIIDESGMPKERFSAEFPKEGPSILRIQQVVRGDSAAYFCASSPRTGASYNEQFFGPGTRLTVL.

The gene calls are TRBV7-2 and TRBJ1-1, with no clear D. This CDR3 is 12 amino acids long. V was clipped by 3 bases and J by 1 base, with 3 bases between them. Germline V lookup: CDR1 SGHTA, CDR2 FQGNSA. The CDR3 spells CASSLSNTEAFF. CDR3 bases: TGTGCCAGCAGCTTGTCGAACACTGAAGCTTTCTTT.

The chain is built from TRBV7-9 and TRBJ2-7, with 15 bases aligning to TRBD2. Germline V gene lookup returns CDR1 SEHNR and CDR2 FQNEAQ (reference sequence). Trimming took 5 bases from V and 6 from J; bases not matched to a gene: 5. The CDR3 loop spans 15 amino acids. The CDR3 protein is CASSLGTSGGREQYF. The CDR3, as DNA: TGTGCCAGCAGCCTTGGGACTAGCGGGGGGCGCGAGCAGTACTTC.

The chain has TRBV14 and TRBJ1-4; maybe TRBD1 (5 bases). CDR3 size: 14 residues. V was shortened by 2 bases and J by 7 bases, with 11 bases between the two germline ends. Germline CDR1 and CDR2: SGHDN and FVKESK. The CDR3 region is CASSQSGAGEKLFF. The CDR3 DNA reads TGTGCCAGCAGCCAAAGCGGGGCGGGTGAAAAACTGTTTTTT.

CDR3 region: CSVWDHGELFF. The CDR3 DNA reads TGCAGCGTCTGGGACCACGGGGAGCTGTTTTTT. The chain has TRBV29-1 and TRBJ2-2; the D gene could be TRBD1 or TRBD2 (5 bases each). With 6 bases removed from V and 7 bases from J, the gap between germline ends came to 9 bases. From germline, CDR1 is SQVTM and CDR2 ANQGSEA. The CDR3 extends over 11 amino acids.

This rearrangement joins TRBV15 to TRBJ1-1, with TRBD1 matching over 7 bases. The junction had 14 bases not matched to a gene; V was cut back by 5 bases and J by 5 bases. The CDR3 runs 16 residues. Germline CDR1 LNHNV, CDR2 YYDKDF (reference sequence). The CDR3 spells CATSPPEGGGRTEAFF. CDR3 nucleotides: TGTGCCACCAGCCCTCCAGAAGGGGGCGGCAGGACTGAAGCTTTCTTT.

This clone was seen once. CDR3 protein: CASSLGPSDYNEQFF. The CDR3 coding sequence is TGTGCCAGCAGCTTAGGACCTAGCGACTACAATGAGCAGTTCTTC. The rearrangement uses TRBV7-2 and TRBJ2-1, with a weak D call TRBD2 (6 bases). Germline CDR1 and CDR2: SGHTA and FQGNSA. The V and J ends lost 1 base and 3 bases respectively, with 10 bases between them. The CDR3 totals 15 residues.

To note about this clone: The same CDR3 can be traced to other DNA sequences in this sample. The CDR3 here is CASSLTGSSGNTIYF. CDR3 DNA sequence: TGCGCCAGCAGCTTGACAGGCTCCTCTGGAAACACCATATATTTT. This rearrangement joins TRBV5-1 to TRBJ1-3, with D possibly being TRBD1 (5 bases). Looked up from germline, CDR1 is SGHRS and CDR2 is YFSETQ. The CDR3 spans 15 residues. Trimming removed 1 base at V and 0 bases at J, with 8 bases between.

Notes on this clone: A far larger clone is off by one base, so a read error is likely. This chain joins TRBV2 and TRBJ2-7; TRBD1 aligns across 11 bases. Germline lookup yields CDR1 SNHLY and CDR2 FYNNEI. This CDR3 is built from 13 residues. V lost 6 bases and J lost 3; bases outside the gene matches: 1. CDR3 DNA: TGTGCCAGCAGGGGGACAGGGGGCTACGAGCAGTACTTC. Its translation is CASRGTGGYEQYF.

The rearrangement uses TRBV24-1 and TRBJ2-3; 12 bases match TRBD2. CDR3 length: 19 residues. CDR1 is KGHDR and CDR2 is SFDVKD in the germline V gene. V gave up 7 bases and J gave up 0 bases; unmatched junction bases: 13. The CDR3 bases are TGTGCCACCAGCCACACCCCCCTAGCGGGAGGGTTTAGCACAGATACGCAGTATTTT. The encoded protein is CATSHTPLAGGFSTDTQYF.

The V call is TRBV7-9, the J call TRBJ1-4; 7 nucleotides align to TRBD1. Germline V lookup: CDR1 SEHNR, CDR2 FQNEAQ (reference sequence). CDR3 length equals 17 residues. The ends lost 1 base at V and 0 bases at J; junction bases unmatched: 5. The CDR3 sequence: CASSLVGGASTNEKLFF. The CDR3 nucleotides are TGTGCCAGCAGCTTAGTAGGGGGCGCATCAACTAATGAAAAACTGTTTTTT. Complete variable domain (other parts from reference TRBV7-9 and TRBJ1-4): DTGVSQNPRHKITKRGQNVTFRCDPISEHNRLYWYRQTLGQGPEFLTYFQNEAQLEKSRLLSDRFSAERPKGSFSTLEIQRTEQGDSAMYLCASSLVGGASTNEKLFFGSGTQLSVL.

The genes are TRBV24-1 and TRBJ2-7; 11 nucleotides line up with TRBD2. Germline CDR1 reads KGHDR; CDR2 reads SFDVKD. The CDR3 contains 15 residues. V lost 3 bases to trimming and J lost 2 bases; unmatched junction nucleotides: 2. CDR3 loop: CATSDATSGAYEQYF. The CDR3 bases are TGTGCCACCAGTGATGCGACTAGCGGGGCCTACGAGCAGTACTTC.

In DNA, the CDR3 is TGTGCCACCAGTGAATCCGCCAACTCTGGAAACACCATATATTTT. Encoded protein: CATSESANSGNTIYF. The V gene is TRBV24-1, the J gene TRBJ1-3; D call uncertain. The V gene lost 4 bases and the J gene lost 0 bases, with 9 bases spanning the gap. The CDR3 totals 15 residues. The germline gives CDR1 KGHDR, CDR2 SFDVKD.

This chain connects TRBV20-1 to TRBJ1-5; possibly TRBD1 for D (6 bases). V dropped 3 bases and J dropped 0 bases, with 12 bases sitting between them. The CDR3 length is 15 residues. Germline V gives CDR1 DFQATT, CDR2 SNEGSKA (reference sequence). As DNA, the CDR3 is TGCAGTGCTAGTCTGGGGGCCTATAGCAATCAGCCCCAGCATTTT. Amino acid sequence: CSASLGAYSNQPQHF.

This chain links TRBV7-9 with TRBJ1-2; D uncertain. Trimming removed 0 bases from V and 7 bases from J, with 12 bases in between. Germline loops: CDR1 SEHNR, CDR2 FQNEAQ (reference sequence). There are 14 residues in the CDR3. The CDR3 loop reads CASSLAVAASGYTF. The CDR3 nucleotides read TGTGCCAGCAGCTTAGCCGTGGCCGCTAGTGGCTACACCTTC.

This clone was observed a single time. The chain recombines TRBV7-9 with TRBJ2-1; 11 bases align to TRBD2. With 6 bases clipped from V and 4 bases from J, the junction kept 8 bases outside the gene matches. The CDR3 runs to 16 residues. The germline CDR1 and CDR2 sequences are SEHNR and FQNEAQ (reference sequence). CDR3 protein: CASRIPGTSGYNEQFF. For the CDR3, the DNA is TGTGCCAGCAGAATCCCCGGGACTAGCGGTTACAATGAGCAGTTCTTC.

The genes are TRBV12-3 or TRBV12-4 and TRBJ2-1; no clear D gene. The CDR3 extends over 12 amino acids. Trimming removed 3 bases at V and 6 bases at J, with 6 bases between. For the CDR3, the DNA is TGTGCCAGCAGTTTTACAACCAATGAGCAGTTCTTC. Its translation is CASSFTTNEQFF.

This chain joins TRBV6-5 and TRBJ1-6, with 7 bases fitting TRBD1. With 6 bases clipped from V and 14 bases from J, the junction kept 10 bases outside the gene matches. CDR3 length: 13 amino acids. Germline CDR1 MNHEY, CDR2 SVGAGI. CDR3: CASSLRFDRALHF. The CDR3 nucleotides are TGTGCCAGCAGCCTACGGTTCGACAGGGCCCTCCACTTT.

This chain uses TRBV7-9 with TRBJ2-7, with a possible D match to TRBD1 (5 bases). The germline CDR1 and CDR2 sequences are SEHNR and FQNEAQ (reference sequence). The germline V and J ends were trimmed by 6 bases and 0 bases, with 15 bases remaining between them. CDR3 size: 15 residues. CDR3: CASRRLYRSSYEQYF. DNA for the CDR3: TGTGCCAGCAGACGCCTATACAGGAGCTCCTACGAGCAGTACTTC.

This clone was recorded only once. The sample has other DNA sequences that encode this CDR3 too. The rearrangement uses TRBV6-6 and TRBJ2-7; D might be TRBD2 (6 bases). The V end lost 2 bases, the J end lost 4 bases, and 9 bases lay between the germline ends. CDR3 length: 13 residues. Per the germline V gene, CDR1 is MNHNY and CDR2 is SVGAGI (reference sequence). CDR3 sequence (DNA): TGTGCCAGCAGTTACGACGGGAGTTACGAGCAGTACTTC. Amino acids: CASSYDGSYEQYF.

This clone was picked up one time. V usage is TRBV7-2 and J usage is TRBJ1-2; 9 nucleotides line up with TRBD1. CDR1 is SGHTA, CDR2 FQGNSA, per germline. This CDR3 spans 14 amino acids. V was clipped by 5 bases and J by 6 bases; unmatched bases: 7. CDR3 loop: CASSARTGVHGYTF. The DNA of the CDR3 is TGTGCCAGCAGCGCCCGGACAGGGGTTCATGGCTACACCTTC.

The chain couples TRBV2 to TRBJ2-1; a weak D match, TRBD1 (5 bases). CDR1 and CDR2 (germline): SNHLY, FYNNEI. This CDR3 has 13 residues. Trimming removed 2 bases at V and 10 bases at J, with 12 bases between. This chain's CDR3 is CASSESYAGEQFF. The CDR3 coding sequence is TGTGCCAGCAGTGAAAGTTACGCAGGGGAGCAGTTCTTC.

This chain links TRBV19 with TRBJ1-4; D is uncertain. This CDR3 region has 14 residues. CDR1 and CDR2 (germline): LNHDA, SQIVND (reference sequence). Between the trimmed V and J ends, which lost 10 bases and 3 bases, there was a span of 15 bases. The CDR3 DNA reads TGTGCCACCAAGAGCCCCGGCGCTAATGAAAAACTGTTTTTT. Protein sequence: CATKSPGANEKLFF.